These T cell receptor beta chains were read from a single sample in a study of blood T cell repertoires in COVID-19. TCRdb's table, derived via immunoSEQ multiplex PCR, lists solely in-frame clones and lacks some. The sample records about 81,000 clones, roughly 86% being singletons. What was sequenced was peripheral blood. These receptors all stem from a human donor in a cohort sampled during active COVID-19. CDR3s include the opening cysteine and the closing phenylalanine or tryptophan. The D gene is left open where the match is weak. A row's size may be missing; if present it is once, few, many or a size class.

d_call j_call clone_size v_call cdr3_nt cdr3_aa
TRBD2 TRBJ2-5 . TRBV4-1 TGCGCCAGCAGCCAAGATGGAAGCGGGGGGCCTGCCGGGACCCAGTACTTC CASSQDGSGGPAGTQYF
. TRBJ1-2 . TRBV3-1/TRBV3-2 TGTGCCAGCAGCCAAATAGAGGGAGGGAATGGCTACACCTTC CASSQIEGGNGYTF
. TRBJ2-2 . TRBV4-3 TGCGCCAGCTCGGGGTACGCGAACACCGGGGAGCTGTTTTTT CASSGYANTGELFF
TRBD1 TRBJ2-5 once TRBV10-3 TGTGCCATCAGCCGGACAGGGAAATCTATTACCCAAGAGACCCAGTACTTC CAISRTGKSITQETQYF
TRBD1 TRBJ1-2 few TRBV27 TGTGCCAGCAGAAACCTACAGGGGGCAAATGGCTACACCTTC CASRNLQGANGYTF
. TRBJ1-2 few TRBV3-1/TRBV3-2 TGTGCCAGCAGGGATCTTGGAGATGGCTACACCTTC CASRDLGDGYTF
. TRBJ2-3 . TRBV7-9 TGTGCCAGCAGCTCCCTGCCCGGGGGGCGCACAGATACGCAGTATTTT CASSSLPGGRTDTQYF
. TRBJ1-3 . TRBV27 TGTGCCAGCCGGGGGGCCTCTGGAAACACCATATATTTT CASRGASGNTIYF
. TRBJ1-2 . TRBV11-2 TGTGCCAGCAGCTTAGAAGGGGGGGGTAACTATGGCTACACCTTC CASSLEGGGNYGYTF
. TRBJ2-3 . TRBV7-9 TGTGCCAACTCGAGGACAGATACGCAGTATTTT CANSRTDTQYF
TRBD1 TRBJ2-7 . TRBV11-3 TGTGCCAGCAGCATCGGACAGGCGGGCACCTACGAGCAGTACTTC CASSIGQAGTYEQYF
TRBD1 TRBJ1-2 . TRBV6-5 TGTGCCAGCAGTCCGTACAGGGGATCCAACTATGGCTACACCTTC CASSPYRGSNYGYTF
. TRBJ1-6 . TRBV9 TGTGCCAGCAGCGTGGGAGGGTCCAATTCACCCCTCCACTTT CASSVGGSNSPLHF
TRBD1 TRBJ1-2 . TRBV12-5 TGTGCTAGTGGGAACACAGGGGCTAGGTATGGCTACACCTTC CASGNTGARYGYTF
. TRBJ1-4 . TRBV7-9 TGTGCCAGCAGCCCCCAAGGTCTGTGGGGGGACGATGAAAAACTGTTTTTT CASSPQGLWGDDEKLFF
TRBD1 TRBJ1-5 few TRBV5-4 TGTGCCAGCAGCCTTGACAGGGCGTCTTATCAGCCCCAGCATTTT CASSLDRASYQPQHF
TRBD2 TRBJ2-7 . TRBV10-3 TGTGCCATCAGTGAGTCGGGTAGCGGGGGTATCTACGAGCAGTACTTC CAISESGSGGIYEQYF
TRBD1 TRBJ1-2 few TRBV5-6 TGTGCCAGCAGCTGGACAGGGTCCGGCTACACCTTC CASSWTGSGYTF
. TRBJ1-2 . TRBV19 TGTGCCAGTACTAGCTCAGTCTATGGCTACACCTTC CASTSSVYGYTF
TRBD1 TRBJ2-7 . TRBV11-3 TGTGCCAGCAGCTTGGGGGGCCGGACAGGGGAGCAGTACTTC CASSLGGRTGEQYF
. TRBJ1-1 once TRBV6-5 TGTGCCAGCAGTAGCCTCGGGGAGATGAACACTGAAGCTTTCTTT CASSSLGEMNTEAFF
. TRBJ1-1 . TRBV18 TGTGCCAGCTCATTCGGAGGGGAGGGCACTGAAGCTTTCTTT CASSFGGEGTEAFF